This T cell receptor (beta chain) was sequenced during a study of human T cells and chemical hapten exposure. Study context: Alopecia areata, totalis or universalis was found in mostly female patients.

Findings and caveats of the study: Patch test score was positively correlated with the counts of TCRs that had expanded at PT1.

Time point: pre-sensitization, week 0. This sample's treatment: therapeutic diphenylcyclopropenone sensitization with weekly scalp DPC. CDR1 and CDR2 from the germline V gene are SEHNR and FQNEAQ (reference sequence). V lost 10 bases to trimming and J lost 3 bases, with 23 bases between them. This CDR3 has 16 amino acids. With regard to this clonotype: Its antigen is unknown.

The study used a library that attached unique molecular identifiers to individual cDNA molecules. Authors' analysis steps: There were a median of around 96,000 TCRs per sample, with a range from roughly 23,224 to 750,000. TCRdb independently ran MiXCR on the RACE reads; one entry per CDR3 protein. The V and J calls were determined by TCRdb, not by the authors. The sample has approximately 400,000 distinct CDR3 sequences; roughly 5% are singletons. This receptor was taken from a woman in her fifties or sixties with alopecia areata. Some clones in this sample may be carry-over from other donors' samples. The input for sequencing was whole blood, taken in connection with sensitization to the hapten diphenylcyclopropenone (DPC). The V call is TRBV7-9, the J call TRBJ2-3; maybe TRBD2 (5 bases). In DNA, the CDR3 is TGTGCCATCTCTCTAAGAGGGATTGAGGCAACAGATACGCAGTATTTT. Amino acid sequence: CAISLRGIEATDTQYF.